Included here is one TCR beta chain sequence, with context. Its specificity is not known. Triplicates of over 250,000 cells were sorted from each CD8+ T cell subset. The data originate from a study of CXCR3-negative and CXCR3-positive naive CD8 T cells. Germline CDR1 reads SEHNR; CDR2 reads FQNEAQ (reference sequence). The CDR3 spans 20 residues. Overall study results and limits: In naive cells, CXCR3-negative and CXCR3-positive subsets had similar TRBV-TRBJ usage; memory cells differed. Relative to CXCR3-negative naive cells, CXCR3-positive naive cells had more hydrophobic TRB CDR3s.

The TRB libraries of cDNA were built by UMI-labeled 5' RACE. Reprocessing the 5' RACE reads, TCRdb reports a single entry for every CDR3 protein and omits DNA. The table counts about 130,000 distinct CDR3 sequences; roughly 0.29% lies in the top ten. The specimen sequenced was naive CXCR3- CD8+ T cells from blood. Subset noted: CD45RO-CCR7+CD27+CD95- naive CD8+ T cells lacking CXCR3 (TNR3-). The receptor comes from a human donor in good health. Some clones in this sample may be carry-over from other donors' samples. The gene calls are TRBV7-9 and TRBJ2-1; the D gene TCRdb calls, TRBD1, cannot be checked with no DNA. The CDR3 sequence is CASSLSDRGLTRSSYNEQFF.